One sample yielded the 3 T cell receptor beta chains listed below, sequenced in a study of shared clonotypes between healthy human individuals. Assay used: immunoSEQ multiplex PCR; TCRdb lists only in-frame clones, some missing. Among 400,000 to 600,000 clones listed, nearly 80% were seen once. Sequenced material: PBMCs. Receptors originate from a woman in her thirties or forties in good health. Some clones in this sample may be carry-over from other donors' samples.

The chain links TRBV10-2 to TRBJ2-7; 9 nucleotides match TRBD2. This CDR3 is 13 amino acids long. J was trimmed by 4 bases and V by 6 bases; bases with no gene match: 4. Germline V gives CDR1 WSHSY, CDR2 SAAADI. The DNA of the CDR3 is TGCGCCAGCAGAGGCGGGAGGGTTTACGAGCAGTACTTC. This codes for CASRGGRVYEQYF.

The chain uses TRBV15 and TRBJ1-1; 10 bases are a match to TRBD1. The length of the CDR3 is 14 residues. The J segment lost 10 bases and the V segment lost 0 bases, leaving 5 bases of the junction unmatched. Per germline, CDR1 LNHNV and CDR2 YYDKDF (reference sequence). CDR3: CATSRDSGTGVAFF. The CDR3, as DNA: TGTGCCACCAGCAGAGACTCCGGGACAGGGGTAGCTTTCTTT.

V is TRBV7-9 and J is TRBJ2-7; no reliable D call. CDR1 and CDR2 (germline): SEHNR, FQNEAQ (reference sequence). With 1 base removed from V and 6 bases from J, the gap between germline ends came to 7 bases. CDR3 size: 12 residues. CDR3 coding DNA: TGTGCCAGCAGCTTAGGGTCTACCGAGCAGTACTTC. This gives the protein CASSLGSTEQYF.